This T cell receptor beta chain comes out of a study of blood T cell repertoires in COVID-19. As for the study in general: PBMCs, B-cell-depleted T cells, or T cells were the source of the cDNA or gDNA that made up the material.

The CDR3 consists of 13 residues. V gave up 6 bases and J gave up 0 bases, with 8 bases separating them. Per the germline V gene, CDR1 is MDHEN and CDR2 is SYDVKM. Sequencing used immunoSEQ multiplex PCR; TCRdb keeps in-frame clones, though not all of them. The sample shows 220,000 or so clones, 65% to 85% of them seen only once. The receptor was isolated from a woman aged 40 to 49 who had recovered from COVID-19. The chain joins TRBV28 to TRBJ1-2; a possible D gene is TRBD1 (5 bases). Input material: PBMCs or T cells enriched from blood (not recorded which). As DNA, the CDR3 is TGTGCCAGCAGGGGGGACTCTAACTATGGCTACACCTTC. It translates to CASRGDSNYGYTF.